This T cell receptor beta chain was sequenced in a study of human T cells and chemical hapten exposure. Time point specified: patch test 2, 6 weeks after DPC sensitization. Stated treatment: therapeutic diphenylcyclopropenone sensitization with weekly scalp DPC. TCRdb re-called the RACE reads through MiXCR, storing one row per CDR3 protein. The table includes just over 350,000 distinct CDR3 sequences, 6% to 7% detected once. The CDR3 is 14 amino acids. CDR1 MDHEN and CDR2 SYDVKM come from the germline V gene. V was trimmed by 6 bases and J by 6 bases, leaving 15 bases between them. The origin of this receptor is a woman aged 18-30 years with alopecia areata. Some clones in this sample may be carry-over from other donors' samples. The material was whole blood, obtained in connection with sensitization to the hapten diphenylcyclopropenone (DPC). V is TRBV28 and J is TRBJ1-5, with D possibly being TRBD1 (6 bases). CDR3 residues: CASRFSGVSQPQHF. CDR3 DNA sequence: TGTGCCAGCAGGTTTTCAGGGGTTAGTCAGCCCCAGCATTTT.